The rows below give T cell receptor beta chains drawn from one sample of a study of cytomegalovirus exposure and HLA in healthy donors. Sequencing was performed with immunoSEQ multiplex PCR; in TCRdb, only in-frame clones are kept and a portion is missing. Of about 100,000 clones listed, around three quarters are singletons. Specimen: PBMCs. The receptors shown here come from a female donor in good health and CMV-seropositive. The CDR3 runs from the conserved cysteine through the conserved F or W. A D gene is named only where the DNA matches it firmly. Expanded clones are given a class, and other clones once, few, many or no size at all.

>.|TRBJ2-1|TRBV5-4|.
CASSYQAGAEQFF
TGTGCCAGCAGCTACCAGGCGGGGGCTGAGCAGTTCTTC
>.|TRBJ2-2|TRBV18|.
CASSSGLTGELFF
TGTGCCAGCTCAAGTGGCCTGACCGGGGAGCTGTTTTTT
>.|TRBJ2-7|TRBV19|.
CASSDLYSGAYEQYF
TGTGCCAGTAGTGACCTGTATTCCGGAGCCTACGAGCAGTACTTC
>.|TRBJ2-6|TRBV4-3|.
CASSSTGSGANVLTF
TGCGCCAGCAGCTCCACAGGGTCTGGGGCCAACGTCCTGACTTTC
>.|TRBJ1-5|TRBV27|.
CASSSGQFNQPQHF
TGTGCCAGCAGTTCCGGACAGTTCAATCAGCCCCAGCATTTT
>few|TRBJ1-2|TRBV6-5|.
CASRGLGRVAGYTF
TGTGCCAGCAGGGGACTGGGGAGGGTTGCTGGCTACACCTTC
>.|TRBJ2-3|TRBV5-1|TRBD2
CASSSGTTPGDTQYF
TGCGCCAGCAGCTCCGGGACTACCCCCGGCGATACGCAGTATTTT
>.|TRBJ1-1|TRBV28|.
CASSFYRAHTEAFF
TGTGCCAGCAGTTTCTACAGGGCGCACACTGAAGCTTTCTTT
>.|TRBJ2-3|TRBV7-9|.
CASSLDRGGVSTDTQYF
TGTGCCAGCAGCTTAGACAGGGGAGGTGTCAGCACAGATACGCAGTATTTT
>few|TRBJ2-7|TRBV2|.
CASSVGSGEQYF
TGTGCCAGCAGTGTCGGGTCCGGCGAGCAGTACTTC
>few|TRBJ1-3|TRBV27|TRBD1
CASSSTGVSGNTIYF
TGTGCCAGCAGTTCGACAGGGGTGAGCGGGAACACCATATATTTT
>once|TRBJ1-6|TRBV7-2|.
CASSPPGHPNSPLHF
TGTGCCAGCAGCCCCCCCGGACACCCGAATTCACCCCTCCACTTT
>few|TRBJ2-1|TRBV5-1|TRBD1
CASSPGQRSYNEQFF
TGCGCCAGCAGTCCGGGACAGAGATCCTACAATGAGCAGTTCTTC
>.|TRBJ2-1|TRBV2|TRBD2
CASSETSGRVSEQFF
TGTGCCAGCAGTGAAACTAGCGGGAGAGTCTCTGAGCAGTTCTTC
>.|TRBJ2-7|TRBV11-2|TRBD2
CASSLSLTSGFYEQYF
TGTGCCAGCAGCTTATCCTTGACTAGCGGATTCTACGAGCAGTACTTC
>.|TRBJ2-2|TRBV10-3|TRBD1
CATTPRTGTGELFF
TGTGCCACAACCCCACGGACAGGTACCGGGGAGCTGTTTTTT
>.|TRBJ1-4|TRBV7-6|.
CASSREQGSNEKLFF
TGTGCCAGCAGCCGAGAACAGGGCTCTAATGAAAAACTGTTTTTT
>.|TRBJ1-2|TRBV30|TRBD1
CAWRPPDRQVYGYTF
TGTGCCTGGAGGCCTCCGGACAGGCAGGTCTATGGCTACACCTTC
>.|TRBJ2-7|TRBV7-9|.
CASSPTDSAYEQYF
TGTGCCAGCAGCCCTACGGACAGCGCCTACGAGCAGTACTTC
>.|TRBJ1-2|TRBV20-1|TRBD1
CSAPTGRYTF
TGCAGTGCCCCGACAGGGCGCTACACCTTC
>.|TRBJ2-3|TRBV6-6|.
CASRTDSTDTQYF
TGTGCCAGCAGAACGGACTCCACAGATACGCAGTATTTT
>.|TRBJ2-7|TRBV18|TRBD1
CASSRRTGNSYEQYF
TGTGCCAGCTCACGACGGACAGGGAACTCCTACGAGCAGTACTTC
>.|TRBJ1-1|TRBV7-9|TRBD1
CASGSGTGNTEAFF
TGTGCCAGCGGCTCCGGGACAGGGAACACTGAAGCTTTCTTT
>.|TRBJ1-1|TRBV29-1|.
CSVDPGNTEAFF
TGCAGCGTTGATCCAGGGAACACTGAAGCTTTCTTT
>.|TRBJ2-1|TRBV5-4|TRBD2
CASSLAASGRGGEQFF
TGTGCCAGCAGCTTGGCCGCTAGCGGGAGAGGAGGTGAGCAGTTCTTC
>.|TRBJ2-7|TRBV30|TRBD1
CAWSVGQGYEQYF
TGTGCCTGGAGTGTCGGACAGGGCTACGAGCAGTACTTC
>once|TRBJ2-2|TRBV5-1|TRBD2
CASSLELRGSNTGELFF
TGCGCCAGCAGCTTGGAGTTGCGGGGGTCGAACACCGGGGAGCTGTTTTTT